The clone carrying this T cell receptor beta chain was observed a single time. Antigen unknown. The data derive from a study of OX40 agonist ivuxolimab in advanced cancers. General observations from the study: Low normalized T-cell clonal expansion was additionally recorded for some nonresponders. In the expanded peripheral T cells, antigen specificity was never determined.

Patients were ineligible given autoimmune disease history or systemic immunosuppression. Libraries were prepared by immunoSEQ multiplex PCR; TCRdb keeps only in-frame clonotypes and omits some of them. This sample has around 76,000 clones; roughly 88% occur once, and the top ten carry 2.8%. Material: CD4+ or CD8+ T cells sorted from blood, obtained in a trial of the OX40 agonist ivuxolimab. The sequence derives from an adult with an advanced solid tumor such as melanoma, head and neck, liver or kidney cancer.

The CDR3 reads CATSRDGTGGANEKLFF. The CDR3 DNA reads as TGTGCCACCAGCAGAGACGGGACAGGGGGAGCTAATGAAAAACTGTTTTTT. J is TRBJ1-4 and V is TRBV15; 11 bases are shared with TRBD1. Per the germline V gene, CDR1 is LNHNV and CDR2 is YYDKDF (reference sequence). The CDR3 has 17 residues. V was clipped by 0 bases and J by 3 bases; unmatched bases: 3.